This T cell receptor beta chain originates from a study of cytomegalovirus exposure and HLA in healthy donors. Study at large: Approximately 85 million unique TCRs from HLA-typed donors were held in an early data release.

On this clone itself: Its antigen remains unknown.

Regarding the study as a whole: In a later analysis, V- and J-gene trimming of beta chains associated with a DCLRE1C missense variant, replicated independently. Earlier analysis found most TCR beta V segments productive about 87% or about 30% of the time.

In the PCR, 60 Vbeta and 13 Jbeta primers were used. Sequencing was performed with immunoSEQ multiplex PCR; in TCRdb, only in-frame clones are kept and a portion is missing. Recorded for this sample: under 250,000 clones. Sequencing input: PBMCs. The sequence was obtained from a girl aged 2 to 9 in good health and CMV-seropositive.

CDR3 nucleotides: TGTGCCAGCAGCCAAGATTTGTTAAGGGGGCCAGAGGTTGAGACCCAGTACTTC. It translates to CASSQDLLRGPEVETQYF. The chain is built from TRBV14 and TRBJ2-5; TRBD1 matches 7 bases. V shed 0 bases, J shed 5 bases, and the junction held 15 bases outside the gene matches. Germline V gene sequence: CDR1 SGHDN, CDR2 FVKESK. This CDR3 has 18 amino acids.